This record covers a single TCR beta chain. What it recognizes is unknown. The sample comes from a study of metastatic and nonmetastatic thyroid tumors. At the level of the study: Repertoires from malignant and benign thyroid patients were compared across blood and tumor or nodule tissue.

Thyroid surgery had not been preceded by any treatment in any patient. The CDR3 consists of 16 residues. With 6 bases clipped from V and 7 bases from J, the junction kept 9 bases outside the gene matches. The germline V gene has CDR1 KGHDR and CDR2 SFDVKD. With MiXCR, TCRdb called clones anew from the PCR reads. The sample holds about 69,000 clones, 13% to 15% seen once. Study-level findings and limits: The reported finding was significantly higher TCR beta diversity in malignant thyroid tumors relative to benign nodules, in blood and tumor.

Sequencing was performed on blood. V is TRBV24-1 and J is TRBJ2-3; 13 bases align to TRBD2. This TCR was recovered from a male donor with papillary thyroid cancer or a benign thyroid nodule (not recorded which). Some clones in this sample may be carry-over from other donors' samples. For the CDR3, the DNA is TGTGCCACCAGTTACCCAGGACTAGCGGGGGTATATACGCAGTATTTT. It specifies CATSYPGLAGVYTQYF.